These T cell receptor beta chains were read from a single sample in a study of T-cell memory formation after mild COVID-19. TCRdb ran MiXCR on the 5' RACE reads and lists one entry per CDR3 protein. In the table there are about 400,000 distinct CDR3 sequences, 20% to 25% of which are singletons. Sequences were obtained from PBMCs or a T cell subset sorted from them (not recorded which). Receptors were obtained from an adult woman who had mild COVID-19 (a few samples of this study predate the infection). Cell type and time point are not known. Both conserved end residues are part of each CDR3. A D gene is named only where the DNA matches it firmly. Expanded clones get a size class; other rows say once, few or many, or leave the size out.

TRBD2 - TRBJ2-7 TRBV20-1 TGCAGTGCTAGAGACCGCGGGAGCGGTAGAAACGAGCAGTACTTC CSARDRGSGRNEQYF
- - TRBJ1-2 TRBV19 TGTGCCAGTAGTATTGCCCATACGACGGGCTTCTATGGCTACACCTTC CASSIAHTTGFYGYTF
- - TRBJ2-1 TRBV5-6 TGTGCCAGCAGCTTTGTCGGGGGATCCTACAATGAGCAGTTCTTC CASSFVGGSYNEQFF
TRBD1 few TRBJ2-1 TRBV14 TGTGCCAGCAGCCAAGATCGGAGACAGGGATTTGAGCAGTTCTTC CASSQDRRQGFEQFF
TRBD1 few TRBJ2-5 TRBV19 TGTGCCAGTAGTACTCGGGGACAGATTAAAGAGACCCAGTACTTC CASSTRGQIKETQYF
- - TRBJ2-7 TRBV27 TGTGCCAGCAGGCGCAGCTCCTACGAGCAGTACTTC CASRRSSYEQYF
- - TRBJ2-7 TRBV12-3/TRBV12-4 TGTGCCAGCAGCAATACTCGGACAGGGAGGGACGAGCAGTACTTC CASSNTRTGRDEQYF
TRBD2 few TRBJ2-1 TRBV4-3 TGCGCCAGCAGCCAAACCGGGCTAGCGGGAGGGACCTGGGACAATGAGCAGTTCTTC CASSQTGLAGGTWDNEQFF
TRBD1 - TRBJ2-1 TRBV29-1 TGCAGCGTTGAAGAAGGGACAGGGTATGGGAATGAGCAGTTCTTC CSVEEGTGYGNEQFF
- - TRBJ2-7 TRBV5-1 TGCGCCAGCAGTCCTTTCGTGGGTGAGCAGTACTTC CASSPFVGEQYF
- few TRBJ2-3 TRBV5-1 TGCGCCAGCAGCTTGGATGCGATCAGCACAGATACGCAGTATTTT CASSLDAISTDTQYF
- - TRBJ2-7 TRBV24-1 TGTGCCACCAGTGACCCTGACACGTACGAGCAGTACTTC CATSDPDTYEQYF
TRBD2 - TRBJ2-1 TRBV4-1 TGCGCCAGCAGCCAAGATCGGACTAGCGTCCCCAATGAGCAGTTCTTC CASSQDRTSVPNEQFF
- - TRBJ1-1 TRBV30 TGTGCCTGGAGCAAAAGGACACTTCAAGCTTTCTTT CAWSKRTLQAFF
- few TRBJ2-3 TRBV29-1 TGCAGCGTTGAAGTCAGGTCCACAGATACGCAGTATTTT CSVEVRSTDTQYF
- - TRBJ1-1 TRBV5-1 TGCGCCAGCAGCTTGGTTAGGGCGCACCAGAACACTGAAGCTTTCTTT CASSLVRAHQNTEAFF
TRBD2 few TRBJ2-1 TRBV7-2 TGTGCCAGCAGCCCCTTAGCGGGAATAAACAATGAGCAGTTCTTC CASSPLAGINNEQFF
- few TRBJ2-3 TRBV20-1 TGCAGTGCTCTCGGACTGAACACAGATACGCAGTATTTT CSALGLNTDTQYF
- many TRBJ2-2 TRBV7-9 TGTGCCAGCAGTCGGGACACAGCCAAAACCGGGGAGCTGTTTTTT CASSRDTAKTGELFF
TRBD2 many TRBJ2-7 TRBV7-9 TGCGCCAGCAGCTTGGGGCTAGCGGGAACCTACGAGCAGTACTTC CASSLGLAGTYEQYF
TRBD1 - TRBJ2-7 TRBV9 TGTGCCAGCAGCGTAGACGGGACAGCGACCGCCTACGAGCAGTACTTC CASSVDGTATAYEQYF
- few TRBJ2-3 TRBV2 TGTGCCAGCAGCCCGGGACACACTAGCACAGATACGCAGTATTTT CASSPGHTSTDTQYF
- - TRBJ1-2 TRBV20-1 TGCAGTGCTAGAGTGAGACAGATGAACTATGGCTACACCTTC CSARVRQMNYGYTF
- once TRBJ1-4 TRBV29-1 TGCAGCGCTGCCGTACAGTGGTCGAGGGAAAAACTGTTTTTT CSAAVQWSREKLFF
TRBD2 few TRBJ2-7 TRBV27 TGTGCCAGCAGTTTCAGCGGGAAAGGCTACGAGCAGTACTTC CASSFSGKGYEQYF
- - TRBJ1-2 TRBV25-1 TGTGCCAGCCTCGAGGAGCATGGCTACACCTTC CASLEEHGYTF
TRBD1 few TRBJ2-5 TRBV10-3 TGTGCCATCAGTGGGACAGGCACAGAGACCCAGTACTTC CAISGTGTETQYF
TRBD1 - TRBJ2-7 TRBV10-3 TGTGCCATCAGGCGGCAGGAAACAGGGGCCTACGAGCAGTACTTC CAIRRQETGAYEQYF
- - TRBJ2-2 TRBV12-3/TRBV12-4 TGTGCCAGCAGTTTAGGAGGAGTGGACACCGGGGAGCTGTTTTTT CASSLGGVDTGELFF